The 6 T cell receptor beta chains in this list originate from one sample, sequenced in a study of blood T cell repertoires in COVID-19. Assay used: immunoSEQ multiplex PCR; TCRdb lists only in-frame clones, some missing. The data hold 250,000 to 350,000 clones, with roughly four fifths observed a single time. The sequenced material came from peripheral blood. The receptors shown here come from a person aged 70 to 85 with COVID-19, enrolled during active disease.

The genes are TRBV14 and TRBJ2-1; D is uncertain. The CDR3 loop spans 15 amino acids. Germline-derived CDR1 and CDR2 are SGHDN and FVKESK. V lost 0 bases and J 4 bases, leaving 10 bases between the germline ends. CDR3 DNA sequence: TGTGCCAGCAGCCAAGAGGGCGTTGGGTACAATGAGCAGTTCTTC. Amino acids: CASSQEGVGYNEQFF.

The rearrangement uses TRBV11-2 and TRBJ2-7; weak D call: TRBD2 (6 bases). With 3 bases removed from V and 0 bases from J, the gap between germline ends came to 9 bases. The CDR3 is made up of 14 amino acids. Germline V CDR1 and CDR2: SGHAT, FQNNGV. The CDR3 reads CASSFGGGSYEQYF. The DNA of the CDR3 is TGTGCCAGCAGCTTCGGGGGAGGCTCCTACGAGCAGTACTTC.

The chain has TRBV19 and TRBJ2-7; possible D gene TRBD1, 6 bases. This CDR3 has 16 amino acids. The V gene's germline CDR1 is LNHDA and CDR2 SQIVND (reference sequence). Trimming cost V 3 bases and J 3 bases, with 18 bases left between them. The CDR3: CASSITVPGHLYEQYF. In DNA, the CDR3 is TGTGCCAGTAGTATCACGGTCCCGGGACACCTCTACGAGCAGTACTTC.

This clone turned up a few times. The chain is built from TRBV19 and TRBJ1-5; 7 nucleotides match TRBD1. CDR1 LNHDA and CDR2 SQIVND come from the germline V gene (reference sequence). Germline trimming cut 2 bases from V and 5 bases from J; bases unmatched to any gene: 3. The CDR3 is 14 residues long. The chain's CDR3 is CASSIKGAHQPQHF. CDR3 sequence (DNA): TGTGCCAGTAGTATAAAGGGGGCTCATCAGCCCCAGCATTTT.

The rearrangement uses TRBV5-6 and TRBJ1-1; D call uncertain. Germline CDR1 SGHDT, CDR2 YYEEEE. Trimming shortened V by 3 bases and J by 4 bases, and 10 bases separated the two germline ends. The CDR3 length is 13 residues. This CDR3 reads CASSSGLITEAFF. In nucleotides, the CDR3 is TGTGCCAGCAGCTCCGGACTCATCACTGAAGCTTTCTTT.

The chain couples TRBV28 to TRBJ2-7; weak D call: TRBD2 (5 bases). Trimming took off 6 bases at V and 3 bases at J, with 18 bases between the two ends. Germline values: CDR1 MDHEN, CDR2 SYDVKM. The CDR3 is made up of 15 amino acids. DNA for the CDR3: TGTGCCAGCAGCGACCCCGGGAATCGGGGCTACGAGCAGTACTTC. This sequence encodes CASSDPGNRGYEQYF. The full variable domain, its missing parts supplied by reference TRBV28 and TRBJ2-7, is DVKVTQSSRYLVKRTGEKVFLECVQDMDHENMFWYRQDPGLGLRLIYFSYDVKMKEKGDIPEGYSVSREKKERFSLILESASTNQTSMYLCASSDPGNRGYEQYFGPGTRLTVT.